These 26 T cell receptor beta chains originate from one sample sequenced in a study of cytomegalovirus exposure and HLA in healthy donors. Use of 60 Vbeta and 13 Jbeta primers characterized the PCR. Clones were sequenced by immunoSEQ multiplex PCR, and TCRdb holds only the in-frame ones, with some missing. The sample has about 160,000 clones, 60% to 85% seen once; the top ten hold 2.2%. The sample comprised PBMCs. These receptors all come from a man aged 45-60 years in good health and CMV-seropositive.

The gene calls are TRBV4-3 and TRBJ1-3; no reliable D call. V gave up 1 base and J gave up 4 bases, with 8 bases separating them. The CDR3 runs to 14 residues. The V gene's germline CDR1 is LGHNA and CDR2 YSLEER. CDR3 DNA: TGCGCCAGCAGCCAAGGGGCAGCAGGAAACACCATATATTTT. It translates to CASSQGAAGNTIYF.

This chain links TRBV10-3 with TRBJ2-3; the D gene is possibly TRBD2 (5 bases). The V and J ends lost 8 bases and 0 bases respectively, with 12 bases between them. Germline V gives CDR1 ENHRY, CDR2 SYGVKD. The CDR3 has 14 amino acids. This CDR3 is CAIATRGSTDTQYF. The CDR3 DNA follows: TGTGCCATCGCCACACGGGGTAGCACAGATACGCAGTATTTT.

V and J are TRBV4-3 and TRBJ2-7; 9 bases are a match to TRBD1. The CDR3 consists of 17 residues. Losses at the gene ends were 1 base for V and 0 bases for J; bases not matched to a gene: 7. The germline CDR1 and CDR2 sequences are LGHNA and YSLEER. The CDR3 DNA sequence: TGCGCCAGCAGCCAAGCACTAACAGGGGGCAGCTCCTACGAGCAGTACTTC. Its protein product is CASSQALTGGSSYEQYF.

The chain uses TRBV4-3 and TRBJ1-6; a weak D match, TRBD1 (6 bases). The germline CDR1 and CDR2 sequences are LGHNA and YSLEER. The V and J ends lost 1 base and 1 base respectively, with 17 bases between them. The CDR3 has 19 amino acids. The CDR3 DNA is TGCGCCAGCAGCCAAGGGGTAGGGGGGAGGGGGTCCTATAATTCACCCCTCCACTTT. Encoded protein: CASSQGVGGRGSYNSPLHF.

The chain uses TRBV4-3 and TRBJ1-2; 8 bases fit TRBD1. V shed 3 bases and J 3 bases; nucleotides not matched to a gene: 9. Per germline, CDR1 LGHNA and CDR2 YSLEER. The CDR3 runs 16 residues. As DNA, the CDR3 is TGCGCCAGCAGCCATTTACAGGGGGGTAGGGACTATGGCTACACCTTC. Its protein product is CASSHLQGGRDYGYTF.

This clone has a handful of counts. The chain uses TRBV7-8 and TRBJ1-5; 7 nucleotides agree with TRBD1. V lost 6 bases, J lost 4 bases, and 6 bases stayed unmatched. Per germline, CDR1 SGHVS and CDR2 FQNEAQ. There are 14 residues in the CDR3. Here the CDR3 reads CASSPDRPNQPQHF. CDR3 sequence (DNA): TGTGCCAGCAGTCCGGACAGGCCTAATCAGCCCCAGCATTTT.

The V and J genes are TRBV30 and TRBJ1-5, with unresolved D. The CDR3 extends over 14 amino acids. Germline CDR1 and CDR2: GTSNPN and SVGIG (reference sequence). The V end lost 0 bases, the J end lost 0 bases, and 6 bases lay between the germline ends. This CDR3 is CAWSVSSSNQPQHF. In nucleotides, the CDR3 is TGTGCCTGGAGTGTATCTAGTAGCAATCAGCCCCAGCATTTT.

This clone was counted once. This chain links TRBV11-2 with TRBJ1-1; D possibly corresponds to TRBD1 (6 bases). CDR1 and CDR2 from the germline V gene are SGHAT and FQNNGV. V lost 7 bases to trimming and J lost 5 bases, with 11 bases between them. The CDR3 is 12 amino acids. The CDR3 protein is CASTDRWTEAFF. The CDR3 DNA is TGTGCCAGCACCGACAGGTGGACTGAAGCTTTCTTT.

This clone was seen just once. One end of the junction does not line up with germline, which may come from a read error. This chain uses TRBV4-2 with TRBJ1-2; possible D gene TRBD1, 5 bases. There are 15 residues in the CDR3. In germline, CDR1 is LGHNA, CDR2 YNFKEQ. CDR3 DNA: TGTGCCAGCGGCCAAGGTGGGGGGGGAGGAAATGGCTACACCTTC. Protein: CASGQGGGGGNGYTF.

V usage is TRBV9 and J usage is TRBJ1-2; no firm D call. The V and J ends lost 0 bases and 0 bases respectively, with 15 bases between them. The germline V gene has CDR1 SGDLS and CDR2 YYNGEE. The CDR3 consists of 17 residues. CDR3 DNA sequence: TGTGCCAGCAGCGTAGGGAGACGCACGATAACTAACTATGGCTACACCTTC. This translates into CASSVGRRTITNYGYTF.

The chain uses TRBV7-2 and TRBJ1-2; 7 positions match TRBD1. The ends lost 5 bases at V and 3 bases at J; junction bases unmatched: 9. The CDR3 is 15 residues long. CDR1 SGHTA and CDR2 FQGNSA come from the germline V gene. The CDR3 sequence: CASSREGAVYYGYTF. The CDR3 DNA follows: TGTGCCAGCAGCCGAGAGGGGGCGGTCTACTATGGCTACACCTTC. The full variable domain, rest sourced from reference TRBV7-2 and TRBJ1-2, is GAGVSQSPSNKVTEKGKDVELRCDPISGHTALYWYRQSLGQGLEFLIYFQGNSAPDKSGLPSDRFSAERTGGSVSTLTIQRTQQEDSAVYLCASSREGAVYYGYTFGSGTRLTVV.

The CDR3 region has the DNA TGTGCCAGCAGCTTACAGATTAACTATGGCTACACCTTC. It encodes CASSLQINYGYTF. V and J are TRBV7-2 and TRBJ1-2, with unresolved D. Trimming cost V 2 bases and J 1 base, with 5 bases left between them. This CDR3 contains 13 residues. Germline V CDR1 and CDR2: SGHTA, FQGNSA.

The V call is TRBV11-3, the J call TRBJ2-3, with 7 nucleotides matching TRBD1. V gave up 0 bases and J gave up 0 bases; unmatched junction bases: 12. The CDR3 is 19 residues long. Germline CDR1 reads SGHNT; CDR2 reads YENEEA. In DNA form, the CDR3 reads TGTGCCAGCAGCTTAGATCGAGGACAGGCGTCGACTAGCACAGATACGCAGTATTTT. Encoded protein: CASSLDRGQASTSTDTQYF.

This chain links TRBV25-1 with TRBJ1-4; 8 bases fit TRBD1. The CDR3 contains 17 residues. The germline V gene encodes CDR1 MGHDK and CDR2 SYGVNS. Unmatched junction bases numbered 6, after V lost 1 base and J lost 2 bases. DNA for the CDR3: TGTGCCAGCAGTGAATGGGCAGGGGGCATTACTAATGAAAAACTGTTTTTT. The encoded protein is CASSEWAGGITNEKLFF.

The genes are TRBV6-5 and TRBJ2-3, with TRBD2 as a possible D gene (5 bases). The CDR3 is 15 residues long. V was shortened by 6 bases and J by 1 base, with 14 bases between the two germline ends. The V gene's germline CDR1 is MNHEY and CDR2 SVGAGI. CDR3 amino acids: CASSPTGSGTDTQYF. The CDR3 DNA reads as TGTGCCAGCAGCCCGACTGGGAGTGGCACAGATACGCAGTATTTT.

This chain connects TRBV28 to TRBJ1-2, with TRBD1 matching 7 bases. Germline lookup yields CDR1 MDHEN and CDR2 SYDVKM. This CDR3 region has 14 residues. J was trimmed by 6 bases and V by 6 bases; bases with no gene match: 10. The CDR3 loop is CASSSGTVPHGYTF. As DNA, the CDR3 is TGTGCCAGCAGCTCCGGGACAGTCCCCCATGGCTACACCTTC.

J is TRBJ1-5 and V is TRBV4-2, with TRBD1 identical over 7 bases. CDR1 and CDR2 from the germline V gene are LGHNA and YNFKEQ. The CDR3 length is 16 residues. V gave up 1 base and J gave up 6 bases; unmatched junction bases: 9. CDR3 sequence reads: CASSQVGTGAAQPQHF. The DNA of the CDR3 is TGTGCCAGCAGCCAAGTGGGCACAGGGGCTGCTCAGCCCCAGCATTTT.

The chain employs TRBV9 and TRBJ1-6, with D maybe TRBD1 (5 bases). The CDR3 covers 20 residues. V was shortened by 0 bases and J by 2 bases, with 21 bases between the two germline ends. In germline, CDR1 is SGDLS, CDR2 YYNGEE. The CDR3 DNA follows: TGTGCCAGCAGCGTAGTGCGGGGACTTATTACAAAAACCTATAATTCACCCCTCCACTTT. This codes for CASSVVRGLITKTYNSPLHF.

The chain uses TRBV15 and TRBJ1-1, with 7 bases that match TRBD1. V was clipped by 1 base and J by 4 bases; unmatched bases: 6. This CDR3 has 15 amino acids. Germline CDR1 and CDR2: LNHNV and YYDKDF (reference sequence). CDR3 loop: CATSRASAGGTEAFF. The CDR3 nucleotides are TGTGCCACCAGCAGAGCCTCGGCAGGGGGCACTGAAGCTTTCTTT.

This clone was observed a few times. The chain combines TRBV27 with TRBJ2-2; TRBD1 is a possible D gene (6 bases). This CDR3 is 17 amino acids long. Germline lookup yields CDR1 MNHEY and CDR2 SMNVEV (reference sequence). Trimming shortened V by 2 bases and J by 5 bases, and 18 bases separated the two germline ends. This chain's CDR3 is CASSLARPGAGTGELFF. The CDR3 DNA sequence: TGTGCCAGCAGTTTAGCAAGACCAGGGGCCGGGACCGGGGAGCTGTTTTTT.

CDR3 amino acids: CASSSRRSRQPQHF. In nucleotides, the CDR3 is TGTGCCAGCAGCAGTCGTAGGAGTCGTCAGCCCCAGCATTTT. V is TRBV21-1 and J is TRBJ1-5. TRBV21-1 is a pseudogene segment. The CDR3 runs to 14 residues.

This clone was observed a few times. J is TRBJ2-7 and V is TRBV28; TRBD2 might be the D (5 bases). The CDR3 has 12 residues. Deletions cut 2 bases from V and 7 bases from J, with 9 bases between. Germline CDR1 MDHEN, CDR2 SYDVKM. The CDR3 DNA reads as TGTGCCAGCAGTTTACCCCGGGGTGAGCAGTACTTC. Translated: CASSLPRGEQYF.

This clone occurred a few times. The rearrangement links TRBV5-4 to TRBJ1-3, with no clear D. CDR3 size: 16 residues. The V gene lost 6 bases and the J gene lost 0 bases, with 16 bases spanning the gap. CDR1 and CDR2 from the germline V gene are SGHNT and YYREEE (reference sequence). The CDR3 reads CASTLGGATSGNTIYF. CDR3 coding DNA: TGTGCCAGCACCCTGGGTGGAGCCACCTCTGGAAACACCATATATTTT.

The genes are TRBV6-5 and TRBJ2-3, with TRBD1 matching over 7 bases. The CDR3 has 15 amino acids. The V gene end was trimmed by 7 bases and the J gene end by 0 bases; junction bases not matched to a gene: 7. Germline V gene lookup returns CDR1 MNHEY and CDR2 SVGAGI. The CDR3 spells CASTPGTASTDTQYF. CDR3 nucleotide sequence: TGTGCCAGCACCCCGGGGACAGCTAGCACAGATACGCAGTATTTT.

This chain connects TRBV5-6 to TRBJ2-7; 8 bases are a match to TRBD1. Losses at the gene ends were 4 bases for V and 2 bases for J; bases not matched to a gene: 8. The germline CDR1 and CDR2 sequences are SGHDT and YYEEEE. This CDR3 has 15 amino acids. CDR3 region: CASSLTQGATYEQYF. CDR3 DNA: TGTGCCAGCAGCCTCACTCAGGGGGCGACCTACGAGCAGTACTTC.

This clone has ten or more counts. The chain employs TRBV29-1 and TRBJ2-1; 11 bases agree with TRBD2. Per germline, CDR1 SQVTM and CDR2 ANQGSEA. After removal of 0 bases from V and 10 bases from J, the junction contained 14 bases not matched to a gene. The CDR3 totals 17 residues. This CDR3 is CSVEEWVGGLAEYEQFF. The CDR3 nucleotides are TGCAGCGTTGAAGAGTGGGTAGGGGGACTAGCGGAGTACGAGCAGTTCTTC.